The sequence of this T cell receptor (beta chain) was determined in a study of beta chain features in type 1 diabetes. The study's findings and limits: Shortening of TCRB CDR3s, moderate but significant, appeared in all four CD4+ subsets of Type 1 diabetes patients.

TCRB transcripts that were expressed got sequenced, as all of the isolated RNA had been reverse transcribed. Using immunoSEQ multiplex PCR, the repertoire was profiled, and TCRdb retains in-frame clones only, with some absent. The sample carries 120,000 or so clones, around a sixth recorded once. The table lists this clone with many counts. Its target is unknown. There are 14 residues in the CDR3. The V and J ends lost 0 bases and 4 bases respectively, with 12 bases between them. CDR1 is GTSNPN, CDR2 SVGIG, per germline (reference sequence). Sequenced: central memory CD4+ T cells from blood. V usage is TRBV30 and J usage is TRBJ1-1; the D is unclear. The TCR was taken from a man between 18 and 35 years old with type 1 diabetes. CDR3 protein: CAWSVSGMSTEAFF. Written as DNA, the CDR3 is TGTGCCTGGAGTGTTTCGGGGATGTCCACTGAAGCTTTCTTT.